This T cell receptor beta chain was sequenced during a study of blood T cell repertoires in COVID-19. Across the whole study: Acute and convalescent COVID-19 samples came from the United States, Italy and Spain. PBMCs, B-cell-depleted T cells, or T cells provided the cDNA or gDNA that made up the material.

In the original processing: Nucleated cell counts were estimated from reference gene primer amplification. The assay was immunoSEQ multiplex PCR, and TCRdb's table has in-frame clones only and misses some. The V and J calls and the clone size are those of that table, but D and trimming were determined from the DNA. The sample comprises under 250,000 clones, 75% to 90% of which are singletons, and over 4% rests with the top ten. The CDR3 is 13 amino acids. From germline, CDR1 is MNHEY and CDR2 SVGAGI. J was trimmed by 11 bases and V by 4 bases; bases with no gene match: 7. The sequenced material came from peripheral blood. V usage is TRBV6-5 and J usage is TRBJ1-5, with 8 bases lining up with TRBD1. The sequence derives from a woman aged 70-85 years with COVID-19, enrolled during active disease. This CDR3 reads CASSSTGDQAQHF. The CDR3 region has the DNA TGTGCCAGCAGTTCGACAGGGGATCAAGCCCAGCATTTT.